This TCR beta chain was sequenced in a study of cytomegalovirus exposure and HLA in healthy donors. The overall study: The 130 or so validation repertoires and the approximately 690 first-cohort repertoires shared a platform, a later analysis reported. Study results and limitations: For cytomegalovirus status, the classifier reportedly gave diagnoses with high specificity and sensitivity. One later analysis, an examination of the 100 to 150 validation repertoires, found that first-cohort TCR clusters tended to co-occur in them.

Worth noting for this clone: The antigen is not known.

The donors were part of the approximately 120-subject validation cohort, which stood apart from the 666-subject first cohort. This CDR3 spans 13 amino acids. CDR1 is SNHLY, CDR2 FYNNEI, per germline. After removal of 7 bases from V and 5 bases from J, the junction contained 6 bases not matched to a gene. Sequencing used immunoSEQ multiplex PCR; TCRdb keeps in-frame clones, though not all of them. The repertoire holds 150,000 to 200,000 clones, roughly nine tenths seen once, with about 2.9% in the top ten. Sequencing input: PBMCs. The chain employs TRBV2 and TRBJ2-3, with 7 bases that match TRBD2. The TCR comes from a woman aged 18-29 years in good health and CMV-seropositive. The CDR3 region has the DNA TGTGCCAGCACCCCCCCGGGGGGAGATACGCAGTATTTT. This sequence encodes CASTPPGGDTQYF.